Presented here are 32 T cell receptor beta chains from one specimen sequenced in a study of cytomegalovirus exposure and HLA in healthy donors. 60 Vbeta and 13 Jbeta primers were used in PCR. Clones were read by immunoSEQ multiplex PCR, and TCRdb kept only the in-frame ones, dropping some. Here the sample spans under 250,000 clones, over 60% being singletons. Sequences were obtained from PBMCs. These receptors were obtained from a man in his late teens or twenties in good health and CMV-seronegative.

This chain connects TRBV7-9 to TRBJ1-1; 7 bases align to TRBD1. Germline trimming cut 6 bases from V and 3 bases from J; bases unmatched to any gene: 7. The CDR3 consists of 14 residues. The germline gives CDR1 SEHNR, CDR2 FQNEAQ (reference sequence). CDR3 nucleotide sequence: TGTGCCAGCAGAACGGACAGGTTTGACACTGAAGCTTTCTTT. It encodes CASRTDRFDTEAFF. The whole variable domain, remainder taken from reference TRBV7-9 and TRBJ1-1, is DTGVSQNPRHKITKRGQNVTFRCDPISEHNRLYWYRQTLGQGPEFLTYFQNEAQLEKSRLLSDRFSAERPKGSFSTLEIQRTEQGDSAMYLCASRTDRFDTEAFFGQGTRLTVV.

This clone was observed a few times. The chain uses TRBV11-3 and TRBJ2-7, with TRBD1 identical over 7 bases. CDR1 and CDR2 from the germline V gene are SGHNT and YENEEA. Trimming removed 5 bases from V and 6 bases from J; junction bases left unmatched: 7. The CDR3 loop spans 13 amino acids. CDR3: CASSRQGMGEQYF. In DNA form, the CDR3 reads TGTGCCAGCAGCCGACAGGGAATGGGCGAGCAGTACTTC. Together with reference TRBV11-3 and TRBJ2-7, the CDR3 gives the full variable domain: EAGVVQSPRYKIIEKKQPVAFWCNPISGHNTLYWYLQNLGQGPELLIRYENEEAVDDSQLPKDRFSAERLKGVDSTLKIQPAELGDSAVYLCASSRQGMGEQYFGPGTRLTVT.

This sequence joins TRBV27 and TRBJ2-1, with D unresolved. Trimming removed 4 bases from V and 5 bases from J, with 9 bases in between. Germline-derived CDR1 and CDR2 are MNHEY and SMNVEV (reference sequence). The CDR3 is 13 amino acids. In DNA form, the CDR3 reads TGTGCCAGCAGTTCCACTAATCACAATGAGCAGTTCTTC. Amino acid sequence: CASSSTNHNEQFF.

The chain is built from TRBV6-1 and TRBJ1-1; a weak D match, TRBD1 (6 bases). CDR1 and CDR2 (germline): MNHNS, SASEGT. The CDR3 covers 13 residues. V dropped 5 bases and J dropped 8 bases, with 15 bases sitting between them. This chain's CDR3 is CASSIPPGTEAFF. DNA for the CDR3: TGTGCCAGCAGTATTCCCCCCGGGACAGAAGCTTTCTTT.

The V call is TRBV6-6, the J call TRBJ2-7, with 14 bases aligning to TRBD2. The CDR3 is 14 amino acids. Germline assignment: CDR1 MNHNY and CDR2 SVGAGI (reference sequence). Germline trimming cut 9 bases from V and 6 bases from J; bases unmatched to any gene: 7. The CDR3 DNA reads as TGTGCCAGTGCACCGGGACTAGCGGGAGTCGAGCAGTACTTC. It specifies CASAPGLAGVEQYF.

Of note for this clone: Other DNA sequences from this sample encode an identical CDR3 as well. This chain uses TRBV9 with TRBJ2-2, with 9 bases identical to TRBD2. The CDR3 spans 16 residues. V gave up 2 bases and J gave up 3 bases; unmatched junction bases: 5. Germline CDR1 reads SGDLS; CDR2 reads YYNGEE. The CDR3 loop reads CASSVSGRGYTGELFF. The CDR3 DNA is TGTGCCAGCAGCGTTAGCGGGAGAGGTTACACCGGGGAGCTGTTTTTT.

This clone was recorded only once. The chain links TRBV7-6 to TRBJ2-2; 12 nucleotides align to TRBD1. V shed 1 base and J 6 bases; nucleotides not matched to a gene: 12. The CDR3 length is 19 residues. Germline CDR1 reads SGHVS; CDR2 reads FNYEAQ. CDR3 sequence reads: CASSLDPRDRGLGAGELFF. CDR3 in DNA: TGTGCCAGCAGCTTAGACCCCCGGGACAGGGGGCTTGGGGCCGGGGAGCTGTTTTTT.

This clone was observed a few times. The chain joins TRBV6-1 to TRBJ1-5; tentative D call: TRBD1 (6 bases). This CDR3 has 14 residues. Trimming took 4 bases from V and 6 from J, leaving 13 bases between them. CDR1 MNHNS and CDR2 SASEGT come from the germline V gene. CDR3 nucleotide sequence: TGTGCCAGCAGTGTACAGGGATTTGTTCAGCCCCAGCATTTT. Translating it yields CASSVQGFVQPQHF.

The chain employs TRBV2 and TRBJ2-7; weak D call: TRBD2 (5 bases). Trimming cost V 2 bases and J 2 bases, with 13 bases left between them. Germline CDR1 SNHLY, CDR2 FYNNEI. This CDR3 spans 15 amino acids. The DNA of the CDR3 is TGTGCCAGCAGTGAACTGTTAGACTACCCCTACGAGCAGTACTTC. It specifies CASSELLDYPYEQYF.

The V gene is TRBV4-2, the J gene TRBJ1-4; 7 bases match TRBD1. With V trimmed by 1 base and J by 7 bases, 6 bases remained unmatched. This CDR3 is built from 15 residues. The germline gives CDR1 LGHNA, CDR2 YNFKEQ. The CDR3 reads CASSQVQGRREKLFF. The DNA for the CDR3 is TGTGCCAGCAGCCAAGTACAGGGGAGGCGTGAAAAACTGTTTTTT.

J is TRBJ1-3 and V is TRBV29-1; 7 positions agree with TRBD1. There are 13 residues in the CDR3. The germline gives CDR1 SQVTM, CDR2 ANQGSEA. V was pared by 7 bases and J by 6 bases, with 9 bases of the junction left unmatched. Here the CDR3 reads CSATGTGVNTIYF. The CDR3 nucleotides read TGCAGCGCTACGGGCACAGGGGTAAACACCATATATTTT.

This chain connects TRBV7-2 to TRBJ2-7; 11 bases match TRBD2. Unmatched junction bases numbered 9, after V lost 5 bases and J lost 3 bases. The CDR3 is 16 residues long. Germline CDR1 and CDR2: SGHTA and FQGNSA. Written as DNA, the CDR3 is TGTGCCAGCAGCCCGGAGCTAGCGGGAGGAGGCTACGAGCAGTACTTC. This translates into CASSPELAGGGYEQYF.

The chain is built from TRBV30 and TRBJ1-1, with D tentatively TRBD1 (6 bases). This CDR3 has 11 amino acids. V shed 4 bases and J shed 9 bases, with 12 bases lying between them. Germline V lookup: CDR1 GTSNPN, CDR2 SVGIG (reference sequence). In DNA form, the CDR3 reads TGTGCCTGGACACCGGGACACCAAGCTTTCTTT. This sequence encodes CAWTPGHQAFF.

A word on this clone: Other DNA sequences within the sample encode an identical CDR3. V gene TRBV18 combines with J gene TRBJ1-5, with a weak D call TRBD1 (5 bases). The V end was cut by 0 bases, the J end by 4 bases, with 7 bases between. Looked up from germline, CDR1 is KGHSH and CDR2 is LQKENI. The CDR3 contains 14 residues. CDR3 coding DNA: TGTGCCAGCTCACCACCGGGGGGAAATCAGCCCCAGCATTTT. It is translated as CASSPPGGNQPQHF.

This chain uses TRBV29-1 with TRBJ2-1; a possible D gene is TRBD2 (5 bases). This CDR3 contains 13 residues. CDR1 SQVTM and CDR2 ANQGSEA come from the germline V gene. The V gene lost 4 bases and the J gene lost 7 bases, with 14 bases spanning the gap. This chain's CDR3 is CSVGIFWENEQFF. For the CDR3, the DNA is TGCAGCGTTGGAATTTTTTGGGAGAATGAGCAGTTCTTC.

This clone was observed a few times. This rearrangement joins TRBV2 to TRBJ1-2; no firm D call. Germline loops: CDR1 SNHLY, CDR2 FYNNEI. Trimming removed 6 bases at V and 3 bases at J, with 14 bases between. The CDR3 has 14 amino acids. The CDR3 DNA reads TGTGCCAGCAGCAGTTCTCAGGCCCACTATGGCTACACCTTC. This gives the protein CASSSSQAHYGYTF.

The chain employs TRBV11-3 and TRBJ2-3, with TRBD2 matching 9 bases. Germline loops: CDR1 SGHNT, CDR2 YENEEA. V shed 1 base and J 2 bases; nucleotides not matched to a gene: 7. CDR3 length: 17 amino acids. The CDR3 DNA is TGTGCCAGCAGCTTAGGGAAGCGGGAGGCTGCCACAGATACGCAGTATTTT. Encoded protein: CASSLGKREAATDTQYF.

The V gene is TRBV28, the J gene TRBJ2-5, with 7 bases aligning to TRBD2. CDR1 is MDHEN and CDR2 is SYDVKM in the germline V gene. The J segment lost 1 base and the V segment lost 3 bases, leaving 8 bases of the junction unmatched. CDR3 length: 16 amino acids. In DNA form, the CDR3 reads TGTGCCAGCAGTTTTGTCTTAGCGGGTTTCCAAGAGACCCAGTACTTC. Protein sequence: CASSFVLAGFQETQYF.

The V gene is TRBV5-1, the J gene TRBJ2-1, with 7 bases that match TRBD1. Germline CDR1 and CDR2: SGHRS and YFSETQ. The CDR3 totals 15 residues. V gave up 1 base and J gave up 2 bases; unmatched junction bases: 3. The CDR3 loop is CASSLIQGAYNEQFF. As DNA, the CDR3 is TGCGCCAGCAGCTTGATCCAGGGGGCCTACAATGAGCAGTTCTTC.

For this clone: The germline gene is not matched at one end of the junction; a read error may be the cause. V and J are TRBV7-7 and TRBJ2-5; TRBD1 matches 8 bases. Germline CDR1 reads SSHAT; CDR2 reads FNYEAQ (reference sequence). There are 14 residues in the CDR3. The CDR3 DNA reads as TGTGCTAGCAGCATCGGACAGGGCGGGGAGACCCAGTACTTC. Translated, it gives CASSIGQGGETQYF.

The gene calls are TRBV28 and TRBJ1-4; D unclear. The CDR3 has 15 amino acids. CDR1 is MDHEN and CDR2 is SYDVKM in the germline V gene. Trimming removed 3 bases from V and 8 bases from J, with 16 bases in between. DNA for the CDR3: TGTGCCAGCAGTTTGAAGGGCGGGGTACAGGAAAAACTGTTTTTT. This gives the protein CASSLKGGVQEKLFF.

This clone was observed once. The rearrangement links TRBV6-5 to TRBJ2-7; TRBD2 matches at 10 bases. The CDR3 length is 14 residues. Looked up from germline, CDR1 is MNHEY and CDR2 is SVGAGI. The V segment lost 7 bases and the J segment 3 bases; nucleotides outside the gene matches: 6. CDR3 in amino acids: CASTGLADNYEQYF. In nucleotides, the CDR3 is TGTGCCAGCACTGGACTAGCGGATAACTACGAGCAGTACTTC.

This clone occurred a few times. The CDR3 sequence is CAWSVSNAGNTIYF. CDR3 sequence (DNA): TGTGCCTGGAGTGTAAGCAACGCTGGAAACACCATATATTTT. The rearrangement joins TRBV30 to TRBJ1-3, with D uncertain. Per the germline V gene, CDR1 is GTSNPN and CDR2 is SVGIG (reference sequence). V was cut by 0 bases and J by 2 bases, with 8 bases left in between. This CDR3 has 14 residues.

V usage is TRBV29-1 and J usage is TRBJ2-1, with D perhaps TRBD2 (6 bases). Germline values: CDR1 SQVTM, CDR2 ANQGSEA. CDR3 length: 14 amino acids. V lost 6 bases and J lost 6, with 18 bases in between. The CDR3 DNA reads TGCAGCGTCGACGAAGGGAGGCGGGTCAATGAGCAGTTCTTC. This gives the protein CSVDEGRRVNEQFF.

The chain carries TRBV7-2 and TRBJ1-2, with D maybe TRBD1 (5 bases). Trimming took off 1 base at V and 3 bases at J, with 9 bases between the two ends. The CDR3 loop spans 14 amino acids. CDR1 and CDR2 from the germline V gene are SGHTA and FQGNSA. The CDR3 DNA sequence: TGTGCCAGCAGCTTAGGGGGAGGGGACTATGGCTACACCTTC. As protein: CASSLGGGDYGYTF.

V and J are TRBV2 and TRBJ1-1; D ambiguous. Germline V lookup: CDR1 SNHLY, CDR2 FYNNEI. The CDR3 extends over 13 amino acids. V lost 5 bases and J lost 2, with 9 bases in between. CDR3 residues: CASSWSVNTEAFF. CDR3 coding DNA: TGTGCCAGCAGTTGGTCAGTTAACACTGAAGCTTTCTTT.

The CDR3 DNA is TGTGCCTGGATGGGTCGCAGGGGTCCTTCGGATGAGCAGTTCTTC. Amino acids: CAWMGRRGPSDEQFF. The chain uses TRBV30 and TRBJ2-1; D may be TRBD1 (6 bases). V shed 4 bases and J shed 8 bases, with 21 bases lying between them. The V gene's germline CDR1 is GTSNPN and CDR2 SVGIG (reference sequence). There are 15 residues in the CDR3.

This sequence joins TRBV11-2 and TRBJ2-1, with D hard to call. V was pared by 1 base and J by 0 bases, with 13 bases between. The CDR3 length is 17 residues. Germline CDR1 and CDR2: SGHAT and FQNNGV. CDR3 amino acids: CASSLVLYLSSYNEQFF. The CDR3, as DNA: TGTGCCAGCAGCTTAGTACTCTACCTGAGCTCCTACAATGAGCAGTTCTTC.

This clone has more than one count but fewer than ten. The V call is TRBV30, the J call TRBJ2-7; the D gene is possibly TRBD2 (5 bases). Germline V gene sequence: CDR1 GTSNPN, CDR2 SVGIG (reference sequence). The CDR3 is 13 residues long. The V and J ends lost 3 bases and 0 bases respectively, with 9 bases between them. CDR3 protein: CAWSGVSSYEQYF. CDR3 bases: TGTGCCTGGAGCGGGGTCAGCTCCTACGAGCAGTACTTC.

Of note for this clone: An end of the junction does not agree with germline; a read error may underlie this. This sequence joins TRBV7-9 and TRBJ2-2, with 10 positions matching TRBD1. The CDR3 contains 16 residues. Germline V gives CDR1 SEHNR, CDR2 FQNEAQ (reference sequence). The CDR3 here is CSSSLWDRGNTGELFF. In DNA form, the CDR3 reads TGTTCCAGCAGCTTATGGGACAGGGGGAACACCGGGGAGCTGTTTTTT.

The chain links TRBV6-1 to TRBJ2-3; D might be TRBD2 (7 bases). Germline CDR1 and CDR2: MNHNS and SASEGT. V lost 2 bases to trimming and J lost 4 bases, with 10 bases between them. The length of the CDR3 is 14 residues. The CDR3 sequence is CASSETGRADTQYF. CDR3 bases: TGTGCCAGCAGTGAAACAGGGAGGGCAGATACGCAGTATTTT.

This rearrangement joins TRBV19 to TRBJ2-5; maybe TRBD2 (6 bases). Trimming left V 1 base short and J 4 bases short, with 7 bases between. The germline V gene encodes CDR1 LNHDA and CDR2 SQIVND (reference sequence). The CDR3 is 13 residues long. CDR3 region: CASSIAGAETQYF. The CDR3 DNA sequence: TGTGCCAGTAGTATAGCGGGAGCAGAGACCCAGTACTTC.